A selection of T cell receptor beta chains follows, all from one sample in a study of cytomegalovirus exposure and HLA in healthy donors. Produced via immunoSEQ multiplex PCR; TCRdb's table is partial and in-frame only. The sample lists roughly 60,000 clones; around 96% were seen once. The sample taken for sequencing was PBMCs. These receptors all come from a man aged 18 to 29 in good health and CMV-seronegative. Both conserved end residues are part of each CDR3. The order of the fields is D gene, J gene, clone size, V gene, CDR3 DNA, CDR3 protein. The D gene is left open where the match is weak. The size field is filled for only some rows; it gives once, few, many or a size class.

d_call: TRBD2; j_call: TRBJ2-3; clone_size: NA; v_call: TRBV5-1; cdr3_nt: TGCGCCAGCAGCTTAGGGACTAGCGGGACCGACCCCACAGATACGCAGTATTTT; cdr3_aa: CASSLGTSGTDPTDTQYF
d_call: NA; j_call: TRBJ2-5; clone_size: NA; v_call: TRBV4-1; cdr3_nt: TGCGCCAGCAGTCTGGCGATCAGGGCCGGAGAGACCCAGTACTTC; cdr3_aa: CASSLAIRAGETQYF
d_call: TRBD2; j_call: TRBJ2-7; clone_size: NA; v_call: TRBV6-6; cdr3_nt: TGTGCCAGCAGTTATACCGGGACTAGCGTCCCCTACGAGCAGTACTTC; cdr3_aa: CASSYTGTSVPYEQYF
d_call: NA; j_call: TRBJ1-1; clone_size: NA; v_call: TRBV2; cdr3_nt: TGTGCCAGCAGTGTCGGTCAGGCAGGAGAAGCTTTCTTT; cdr3_aa: CASSVGQAGEAFF
d_call: TRBD2; j_call: TRBJ2-3; clone_size: NA; v_call: TRBV28; cdr3_nt: TGTGCCAGCAGTCTAGCGGGAGACGAAGATACGCAGTATTTT; cdr3_aa: CASSLAGDEDTQYF
d_call: NA; j_call: TRBJ1-5; clone_size: NA; v_call: TRBV19; cdr3_nt: TGTGCCAGTAGTATGGGGGAACAGGGTCGTCAGCCCCAGCATTTT; cdr3_aa: CASSMGEQGRQPQHF
d_call: NA; j_call: TRBJ1-2; clone_size: NA; v_call: TRBV6-1; cdr3_nt: TGTGCCAGCACGCTTGCGGGGGGTAACTATGGCTACACCTTC; cdr3_aa: CASTLAGGNYGYTF
d_call: TRBD1; j_call: TRBJ2-5; clone_size: NA; v_call: TRBV7-9; cdr3_nt: TGTGCCAGCAGCCGGATACAGGGGGGACAAGAGACCCAGTACTTC; cdr3_aa: CASSRIQGGQETQYF
d_call: NA; j_call: TRBJ2-7; clone_size: NA; v_call: TRBV9; cdr3_nt: TGTGCCAGCAGCGCCGGACCGGGAATCTCCTACGAGCAGTACTTC; cdr3_aa: CASSAGPGISYEQYF
d_call: TRBD1; j_call: TRBJ2-5; clone_size: NA; v_call: TRBV13; cdr3_nt: TGTGCCAGCAGCCAACAGGGGGTCGCGTACCAAGAGACCCAGTACTTC; cdr3_aa: CASSQQGVAYQETQYF
d_call: TRBD1; j_call: TRBJ1-1; clone_size: once; v_call: TRBV6-1; cdr3_nt: TGTGCCAGCACTTGGGACAGACTTGAAGCTTTCTTT; cdr3_aa: CASTWDRLEAFF
d_call: NA; j_call: TRBJ1-2; clone_size: few; v_call: TRBV7-8; cdr3_nt: TGTGCCAGCAGCTTAGAAGGGAGGGGAGCAGGTGGCTACACCTTC; cdr3_aa: CASSLEGRGAGGYTF
d_call: TRBD1; j_call: TRBJ2-2; clone_size: NA; v_call: TRBV2; cdr3_nt: TGTGCCAGCAGTGAAACCTCGACAGGGAGAGGGGCCGGGGAGCTGTTTTTT; cdr3_aa: CASSETSTGRGAGELFF
d_call: TRBD1; j_call: TRBJ1-2; clone_size: NA; v_call: TRBV4-1; cdr3_nt: TGCGCCAGCAGCCACCAACCGGGACAGGGCTATGGCTACACCTTC; cdr3_aa: CASSHQPGQGYGYTF
d_call: NA; j_call: TRBJ1-2; clone_size: NA; v_call: TRBV6-1; cdr3_nt: TGTGCCAGCAGTCAACAAAACTATGGCTACACCTTC; cdr3_aa: CASSQQNYGYTF
d_call: NA; j_call: TRBJ1-2; clone_size: NA; v_call: TRBV14; cdr3_nt: TGTGCCAGCAGCCAAGGATTCAGCTATGGCTACACCTTC; cdr3_aa: CASSQGFSYGYTF
d_call: NA; j_call: TRBJ2-2; clone_size: NA; v_call: TRBV29-1; cdr3_nt: TGCAGCGTTGGACAGGTACTGTCCGGGGAGCTGTTTTTT; cdr3_aa: CSVGQVLSGELFF
d_call: TRBD1; j_call: TRBJ1-2; clone_size: NA; v_call: TRBV6-5; cdr3_nt: TGTGCCAGCAGTCCACCAGGGGGCGGCTACACCTTC; cdr3_aa: CASSPPGGGYTF
d_call: TRBD2; j_call: TRBJ2-1; clone_size: NA; v_call: TRBV4-2; cdr3_nt: TGTGCCAGCAGCCAAGGGTCCGGACTAGCGGAAGAAGAGCAGTTCTTC; cdr3_aa: CASSQGSGLAEEEQFF
d_call: TRBD2; j_call: TRBJ2-3; clone_size: NA; v_call: TRBV27; cdr3_nt: TGTGCCAGCAGTTTCGGGACTAGCGGACTCACAGATACGCAGTATTTT; cdr3_aa: CASSFGTSGLTDTQYF
d_call: NA; j_call: TRBJ2-3; clone_size: NA; v_call: TRBV2; cdr3_nt: TGTGCCAGCATTCAGACTAGATTCTCCACAGATACGCAGTATTTT; cdr3_aa: CASIQTRFSTDTQYF
d_call: NA; j_call: TRBJ2-7; clone_size: NA; v_call: TRBV7-2; cdr3_nt: TGTGCCAGCAGCCTCAGCAGACAGGGAGGTACCTTCTACGAGCAGTACTTC; cdr3_aa: CASSLSRQGGTFYEQYF
d_call: TRBD1; j_call: TRBJ1-1; clone_size: NA; v_call: TRBV25-1; cdr3_nt: TGTGCCAGCAGTGAATTTGGGACAGACGGAACTTTCTTT; cdr3_aa: CASSEFGTDGTFF
d_call: TRBD2; j_call: TRBJ2-1; clone_size: few; v_call: TRBV2; cdr3_nt: TGTGCCACCATGGCTGGACAGGGGACTAGCGGGAGTAGAGGGAATGAGCAGTTCTTC; cdr3_aa: CATMAGQGTSGSRGNEQFF
d_call: NA; j_call: TRBJ2-7; clone_size: once; v_call: TRBV21-1; cdr3_nt: TGTGCCAGCAGCAGGTTTACTAAAACCGACTCCTACGAGCAGTACTTC; cdr3_aa: CASSRFTKTDSYEQYF
d_call: NA; j_call: TRBJ2-1; clone_size: NA; v_call: TRBV4-2; cdr3_nt: TGTGCCAGCAGCCAACGTGGCCCATACAATGAGCAGTTCTTC; cdr3_aa: CASSQRGPYNEQFF
d_call: NA; j_call: TRBJ2-5; clone_size: NA; v_call: TRBV18; cdr3_nt: TGTGCCAGCTCACCGGACAGAGCTTATGAGACCCAGTACTTC; cdr3_aa: CASSPDRAYETQYF
d_call: TRBD1; j_call: TRBJ1-2; clone_size: NA; v_call: TRBV28; cdr3_nt: TGTGCCAGCAGTTTTGCGTACGGGACAGGGGTTAACTATGGCTACACCTTC; cdr3_aa: CASSFAYGTGVNYGYTF
d_call: NA; j_call: TRBJ2-7; clone_size: NA; v_call: TRBV28; cdr3_nt: TGTGCCAGCAGTTTTGGGGCTGTCTCCTACGAGCAGTACTTC; cdr3_aa: CASSFGAVSYEQYF
d_call: NA; j_call: TRBJ1-4; clone_size: NA; v_call: TRBV11-2; cdr3_nt: TGTGCCAGCAGCTTAGGACATACAACTAATGAAAAACTGTTTTTT; cdr3_aa: CASSLGHTTNEKLFF
d_call: NA; j_call: TRBJ1-1; clone_size: NA; v_call: TRBV5-1; cdr3_nt: TGCGCCAGCAGCTATTTGGCGGGTGCGAACACTGAAGCTTTCTTT; cdr3_aa: CASSYLAGANTEAFF
d_call: TRBD2; j_call: TRBJ2-7; clone_size: few; v_call: TRBV29-1; cdr3_nt: TGCAGCGTTATAGGGGCGGGAGGGGGATACGAGCAGTACTTC; cdr3_aa: CSVIGAGGGYEQYF
d_call: TRBD1; j_call: TRBJ1-1; clone_size: NA; v_call: TRBV18; cdr3_nt: TGTGCCAGCTCACTACGGACAGGACCTAACACTGAAGCTTTCTTT; cdr3_aa: CASSLRTGPNTEAFF
d_call: NA; j_call: TRBJ2-1; clone_size: NA; v_call: TRBV18; cdr3_nt: TGTGCCAGCTCACCAAACCGAGGTAGGACAGATCAATACAATGAGCAGTTCTTC; cdr3_aa: CASSPNRGRTDQYNEQFF
d_call: NA; j_call: TRBJ1-3; clone_size: NA; v_call: TRBV28; cdr3_nt: TGTGCCAGCACCCAGGCAGGGATCGGAAACACCATATATTTT; cdr3_aa: CASTQAGIGNTIYF
d_call: NA; j_call: TRBJ2-2; clone_size: NA; v_call: TRBV25-1; cdr3_nt: TGTGCCAGCAGGAAGGGAGAGTCCGGGGAGCTGTTTTTT; cdr3_aa: CASRKGESGELFF
d_call: NA; j_call: TRBJ1-4; clone_size: NA; v_call: TRBV28; cdr3_nt: TGTGCCAGCAGTTTATTGGCGGGTGAAAAACTGTTTTTT; cdr3_aa: CASSLLAGEKLFF
d_call: NA; j_call: TRBJ2-2; clone_size: NA; v_call: TRBV11-3; cdr3_nt: TGTGCCAGCAGCTATACTTGGCCGGGACTTAACACCGGGGAGCTGTTTTTT; cdr3_aa: CASSYTWPGLNTGELFF
d_call: TRBD1; j_call: TRBJ1-2; clone_size: NA; v_call: TRBV19; cdr3_nt: TGTGCCAGTAGTATATTAGGGACAGGGCCCTATGGCTACACCTTC; cdr3_aa: CASSILGTGPYGYTF
d_call: TRBD2; j_call: TRBJ2-1; clone_size: NA; v_call: TRBV27; cdr3_nt: TGTGCCAGCAGTGCCCCGGGACTAGCGGGCGCCTACAATGAGCAGTTCTTC; cdr3_aa: CASSAPGLAGAYNEQFF